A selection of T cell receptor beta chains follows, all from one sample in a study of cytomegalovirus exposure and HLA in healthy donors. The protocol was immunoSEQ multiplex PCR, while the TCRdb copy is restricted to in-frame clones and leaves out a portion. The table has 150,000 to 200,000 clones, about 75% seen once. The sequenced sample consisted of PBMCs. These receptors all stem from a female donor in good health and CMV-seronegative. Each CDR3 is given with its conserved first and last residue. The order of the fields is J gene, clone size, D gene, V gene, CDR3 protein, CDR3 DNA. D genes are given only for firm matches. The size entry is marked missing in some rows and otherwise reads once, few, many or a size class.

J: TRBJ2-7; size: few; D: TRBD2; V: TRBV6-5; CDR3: CASSYSPTSRVKEQYF; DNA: TGTGCCAGCAGTTACTCGCCGACTAGCCGGGTCAAGGAGCAGTACTTC
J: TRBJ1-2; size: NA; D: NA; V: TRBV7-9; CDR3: CASSLEAGGYTF; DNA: TGTGCCAGCAGCTTAGAGGCGGGCGGCTACACCTTC
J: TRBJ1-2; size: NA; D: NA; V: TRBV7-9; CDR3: CASSSDRSGGYTF; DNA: TGTGCCAGCAGCTCTGACAGGAGTGGAGGCTACACCTTC
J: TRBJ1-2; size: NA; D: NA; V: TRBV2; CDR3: CASSEISGRNYGYTF; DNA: TGTGCCAGCAGTGAGATTTCAGGGCGGAACTATGGCTACACCTTC
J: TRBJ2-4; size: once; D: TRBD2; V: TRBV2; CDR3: CASNAVSGGVKNIQYF; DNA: TGTGCCAGCAACGCCGTAAGCGGGGGGGTCAAAAACATTCAGTACTTC
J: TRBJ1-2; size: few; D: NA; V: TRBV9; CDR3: CASSVEAGSYGYTF; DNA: TGTGCCAGCAGCGTAGAGGCAGGATCCTATGGCTACACCTTC
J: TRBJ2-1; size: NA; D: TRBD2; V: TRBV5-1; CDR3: CASGRSSGAGNEQFF; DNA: TGCGCCAGTGGGAGGAGTAGCGGGGCGGGTAATGAGCAGTTCTTC
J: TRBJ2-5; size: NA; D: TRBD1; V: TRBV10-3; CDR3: CAISDRDRETQYF; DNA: TGTGCCATCAGTGACCGGGACAGAGAGACCCAGTACTTC
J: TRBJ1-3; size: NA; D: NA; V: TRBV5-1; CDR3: CASSLASFSGNTIYF; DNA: TGCGCCAGCAGCTTGGCGTCTTTCTCTGGAAACACCATATATTTT
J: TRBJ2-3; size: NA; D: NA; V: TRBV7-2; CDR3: CASRIDSYPVDTQYF; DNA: TGTGCCAGCAGAATCGACTCCTACCCCGTAGATACGCAGTATTTT
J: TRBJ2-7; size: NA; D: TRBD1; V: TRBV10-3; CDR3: CAISEKGQGVTYEQYF; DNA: TGTGCCATCAGTGAAAAGGGACAGGGGGTCACCTACGAGCAGTACTTC
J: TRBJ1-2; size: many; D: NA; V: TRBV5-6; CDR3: CASSPSTGAVLSYTF; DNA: TGTGCCAGCAGCCCGTCGACAGGAGCCGTCCTATCCTACACCTTC
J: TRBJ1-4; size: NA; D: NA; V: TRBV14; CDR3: CASSQMFGSGNEKLFF; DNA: TGTGCCAGCAGCCAAATGTTTGGCAGCGGTAATGAAAAACTGTTTTTT
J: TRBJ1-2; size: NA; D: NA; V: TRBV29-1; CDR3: CSVPSGGAYGYTF; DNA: TGCAGCGTTCCATCTGGGGGCGCCTATGGCTACACCTTC
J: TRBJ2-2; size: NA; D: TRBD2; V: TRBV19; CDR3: CASSSVVSGGFSRGELFF; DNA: TGTGCCAGTAGTTCCGTGGTCAGCGGGGGCTTCTCGCGCGGGGAGCTGTTTTTT
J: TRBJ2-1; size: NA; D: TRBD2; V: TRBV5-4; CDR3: CASSLGTRSGIEQFF; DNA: TGTGCCAGCAGCTTGGGGACTAGATCGGGGATTGAGCAGTTCTTC
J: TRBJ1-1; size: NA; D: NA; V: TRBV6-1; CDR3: CASSDRGGGTEAFF; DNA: TGTGCCAGCAGTGATCGCGGGGGGGGCACTGAAGCTTTCTTT
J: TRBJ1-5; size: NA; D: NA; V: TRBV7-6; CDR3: CASSLDVRSRADQPQHF; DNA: TGTGCCAGCAGCTTAGACGTAAGGAGCAGGGCCGATCAGCCCCAGCATTTT
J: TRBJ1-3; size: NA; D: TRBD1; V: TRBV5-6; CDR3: CASSLVGQGSGNTIYF; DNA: TGTGCCAGCAGCTTGGTGGGACAGGGCTCTGGAAACACCATATATTTT
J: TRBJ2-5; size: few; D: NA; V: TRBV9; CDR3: CASSVGAGPGEQYF; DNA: TGTGCCAGCAGCGTTGGGGCAGGGCCGGGGGAGCAGTACTTC
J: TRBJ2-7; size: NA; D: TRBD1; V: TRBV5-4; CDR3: CASSLRQGLMQYF; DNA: TGTGCCAGCAGCCTAAGACAGGGCCTCATGCAGTACTTC
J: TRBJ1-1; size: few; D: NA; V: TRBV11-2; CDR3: CASSLDSSWQGNTEAFF; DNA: TGTGCCAGCAGCTTAGATTCTTCGTGGCAGGGGAACACTGAAGCTTTCTTT
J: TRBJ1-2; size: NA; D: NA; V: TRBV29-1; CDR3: CSVSQRDGYTF; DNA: TGCAGCGTTTCACAGCGGGATGGCTACACCTTC
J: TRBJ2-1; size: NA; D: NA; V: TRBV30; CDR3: CAWHRVGVTNEQFF; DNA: TGTGCCTGGCACCGGGTAGGGGTTACCAATGAGCAGTTCTTC
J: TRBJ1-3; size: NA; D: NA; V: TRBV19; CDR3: CASSIEISGHSGNTIYF; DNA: TGTGCCAGTAGTATAGAGATCAGCGGCCACTCTGGAAACACCATATATTTT
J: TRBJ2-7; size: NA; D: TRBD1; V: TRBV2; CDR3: CASSEQRTGVSEQYF; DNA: TGTGCCAGCAGTGAACAGAGGACAGGGGTTTCCGAGCAGTACTTC
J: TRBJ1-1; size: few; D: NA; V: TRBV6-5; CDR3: CASSYSGETEAFF; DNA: TGTGCCAGCAGTTACTCAGGGGAAACTGAAGCTTTCTTT
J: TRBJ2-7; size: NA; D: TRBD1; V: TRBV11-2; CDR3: CASSPDRGLPRYEQYF; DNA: TGTGCCAGCAGCCCTGACAGGGGGTTACCCCGCTACGAGCAGTACTTC
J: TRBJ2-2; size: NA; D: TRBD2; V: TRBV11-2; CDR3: CASSLGPAGGVNTGELFF; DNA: TGTGCCAGCAGCTTAGGGCCAGCGGGGGGCGTGAACACCGGGGAGCTGTTTTTT
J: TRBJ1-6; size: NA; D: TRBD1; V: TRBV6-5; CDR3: CASTRDRDSPLHF; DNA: TGTGCCAGCACCCGAGACAGGGATTCACCCCTCCACTTT
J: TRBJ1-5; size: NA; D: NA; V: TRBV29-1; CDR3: CSVGRGEGNQPQHF; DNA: TGCAGCGTTGGCCGAGGGGAGGGCAATCAGCCCCAGCATTTT
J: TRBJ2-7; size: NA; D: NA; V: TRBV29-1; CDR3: CSVGGFDSYEQYF; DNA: TGCAGCGTTGGAGGGTTCGACTCCTACGAGCAGTACTTC
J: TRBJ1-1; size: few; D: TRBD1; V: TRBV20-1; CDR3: CSAPDREAFF; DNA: TGCAGTGCCCCGGACAGGGAAGCTTTCTTT
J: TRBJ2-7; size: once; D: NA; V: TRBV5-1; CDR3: CASSLEGVGYEQYF; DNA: TGCGCCAGCAGCTTGGAGGGGGTAGGGTACGAGCAGTACTTC
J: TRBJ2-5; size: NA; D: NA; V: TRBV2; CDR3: CASREPYLAQETQYF; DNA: TGTGCCAGCAGGGAGCCGTACCTAGCACAAGAGACCCAGTACTTC
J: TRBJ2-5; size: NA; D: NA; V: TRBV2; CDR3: CASSERVVQYF; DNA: TGTGCCAGCAGTGAACGGGTGGTCCAGTACTTC
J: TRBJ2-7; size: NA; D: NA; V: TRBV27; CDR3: CASSSSVAYEQYF; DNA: TGTGCCAGCAGCTCTAGCGTAGCCTACGAGCAGTACTTC
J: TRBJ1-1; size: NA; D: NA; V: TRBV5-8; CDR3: CASSLPGGLSTEAFF; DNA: TGTGCCAGCAGCTTACCGGGAGGATTGAGCACTGAAGCTTTCTTT
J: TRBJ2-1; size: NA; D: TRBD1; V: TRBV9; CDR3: CASSVEGQGSYNEQFF; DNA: TGTGCCAGCAGCGTAGAGGGACAGGGGTCCTACAATGAGCAGTTCTTC
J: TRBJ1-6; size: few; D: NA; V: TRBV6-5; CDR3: CASSATLANSPLHF; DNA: TGTGCCAGCAGTGCGACTTTGGCCAATTCACCCCTCCACTTT
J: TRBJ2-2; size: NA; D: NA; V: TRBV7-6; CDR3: CASSLTGTGELFF; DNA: TGTGCCAGCAGCTTAACAGGAACCGGGGAGCTGTTTTTT
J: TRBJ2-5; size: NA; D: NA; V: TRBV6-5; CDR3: CASRQQGRETQYF; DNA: TGTGCCAGCAGGCAACAGGGGAGGGAGACCCAGTACTTC
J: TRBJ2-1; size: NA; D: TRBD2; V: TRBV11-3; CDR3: CASSTLKASGYNEQFF; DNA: TGTGCCAGCAGCACCCTGAAGGCTAGCGGATACAATGAGCAGTTCTTC
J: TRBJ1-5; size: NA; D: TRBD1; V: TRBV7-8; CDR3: CASSLIGGGGNQPQHF; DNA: TGTGCCAGCAGCTTAATAGGAGGGGGCGGCAATCAGCCCCAGCATTTT
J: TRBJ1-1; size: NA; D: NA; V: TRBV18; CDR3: CASSYLGHGNTEAFF; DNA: TGTGCCAGCTCCTACCTAGGACATGGGAACACTGAAGCTTTCTTT
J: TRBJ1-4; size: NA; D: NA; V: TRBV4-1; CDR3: CASSQETSSPTNEKLFF; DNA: TGCGCCAGCAGCCAAGAGACTAGCAGCCCAACTAATGAAAAACTGTTTTTT
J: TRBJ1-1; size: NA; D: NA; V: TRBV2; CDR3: CASSERGGRGTEAFF; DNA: TGTGCCAGCAGTGAAAGGGGGGGGCGAGGCACTGAAGCTTTCTTT
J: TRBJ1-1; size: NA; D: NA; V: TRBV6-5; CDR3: CASSWRENTEAFF; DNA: TGTGCCAGCAGTTGGAGAGAGAACACTGAAGCTTTCTTT
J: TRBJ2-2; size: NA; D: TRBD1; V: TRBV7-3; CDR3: CASSSYPGTGSTGELFF; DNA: TGTGCCAGCAGCTCCTACCCCGGGACAGGGTCCACCGGGGAGCTGTTTTTT
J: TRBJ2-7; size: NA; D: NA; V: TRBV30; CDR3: CAWSVWGGEQYF; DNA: TGTGCCTGGAGTGTTTGGGGCGGCGAGCAGTACTTC
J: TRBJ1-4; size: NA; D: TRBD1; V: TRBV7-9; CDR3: CASSWAQGQKLFF; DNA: TGTGCCAGCAGCTGGGCACAGGGGCAAAAACTGTTTTTT
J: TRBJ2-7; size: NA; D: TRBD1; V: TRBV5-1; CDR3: CASSSDRAGSYEQYF; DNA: TGCGCCAGCAGCTCGGACAGGGCGGGGTCCTACGAGCAGTACTTC
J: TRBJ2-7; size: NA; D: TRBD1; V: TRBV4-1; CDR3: CASSPFQTGASYEQYF; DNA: TGCGCCAGCAGCCCTTTCCAGACAGGGGCCTCGTACGAGCAGTACTTC
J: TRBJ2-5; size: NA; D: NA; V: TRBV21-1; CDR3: CASSKATGERETQYF; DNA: TGTGCCAGCAGCAAAGCGACAGGGGAACGAGAGACCCAGTACTTC
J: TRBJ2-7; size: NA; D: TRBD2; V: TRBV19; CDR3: CASSIRWGGISYEQYF; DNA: TGTGCCAGTAGTATCCGGTGGGGGGGAATCAGCTACGAGCAGTACTTC
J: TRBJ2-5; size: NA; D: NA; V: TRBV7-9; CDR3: CASSLAGQGQETQYF; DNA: TGTGCCAGCAGCTTAGCGGGGCAGGGACAAGAGACCCAGTACTTC
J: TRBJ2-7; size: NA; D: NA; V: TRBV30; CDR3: CAWSARRARHEQYF; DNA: TGTGCCTGGAGTGCGCGGCGGGCCCGCCACGAGCAGTACTTC
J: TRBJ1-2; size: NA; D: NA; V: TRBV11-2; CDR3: CASSLDRGGYTF; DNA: TGTGCCAGCAGCTTAGATCGGGGTGGCTACACCTTC
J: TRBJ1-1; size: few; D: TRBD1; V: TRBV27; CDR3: CASSSGQVGTFF; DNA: TGTGCCAGCAGTTCGGGACAGGTAGGGACTTTCTTT